These 28 T cell receptor beta chains were sequenced from one sample in a study of blood T cell repertoires in COVID-19. Some clones are missing from TCRdb's copy, which holds only in-frame ones; the method was immunoSEQ multiplex PCR. The sample records 100,000 to 150,000 clones, 75% to 90% being singletons. What was sequenced was peripheral blood. The source of these receptors is a man aged 45-65 years with active COVID-19.

This sequence joins TRBV11-2 and TRBJ2-3, with 10 bases fitting TRBD2. The CDR3 is 15 residues long. Germline CDR1 is SGHAT and CDR2 is FQNNGV. Losses at the gene ends were 4 bases for V and 1 base for J; bases not matched to a gene: 2. The DNA for the CDR3 is TGTGCCAGCAGCTACCTAGCGGGGGGCACAGATACGCAGTATTTT. Residues: CASSYLAGGTDTQYF.

The V and J genes are TRBV5-1 and TRBJ1-2; 7 bases are a match to TRBD1. Trimming cost V 7 bases and J 5 bases; bases outside gene matches: 8. The CDR3 is made up of 13 amino acids. CDR1 and CDR2 (germline): SGHRS, YFSETQ. CDR3 in DNA: TGCGCCAGCCTCTTCGGGACAGATTATGGCTACACCTTC. This codes for CASLFGTDYGYTF. The full variable domain, in which reference TRBV5-1 and TRBJ1-2 provide the parts outside the CDR3, is KAGVTQTPRYLIKTRGQQVTLSCSPISGHRSVSWYQQTPGQGLQFLFEYFSETQRNKGNFPGRFSGRQFSNSRSEMNVSTLELGDSALYLCASLFGTDYGYTFGSGTRLTVV.

V gene TRBV12-2 combines with J gene TRBJ1-4; the table's D call of TRBD1 was not tested on the DNA. TRBV12-2 is deemed a pseudogene. This CDR3 spans 17 amino acids. The CDR3 DNA is TGTGCAAGTCGCTTTACAGTTTTGTTCAGAGGGGGTGAAAAACTGTTTTTT. Encoded protein: CASRFTVLFRGGEKLFF.

This chain links TRBV7-9 with TRBJ2-5; D ambiguous. Deletions cut 2 bases from V and 2 bases from J, with 6 bases between. Germline V gene lookup returns CDR1 SEHNR and CDR2 FQNEAQ (reference sequence). The CDR3 length is 13 residues. Here the CDR3 reads CASSLQSQETQYF. The CDR3 DNA follows: TGTGCCAGCAGCTTACAGTCGCAAGAGACCCAGTACTTC.

The chain links TRBV7-7 to TRBJ2-4, with a tentative D call TRBD2 (6 bases). The CDR3 has 17 amino acids. From germline, CDR1 is SSHAT and CDR2 FNYEAQ (reference sequence). Trimming left V 2 bases short and J 0 bases short, with 14 bases between. This chain's CDR3 is CASSLRLGLLAKNIQYF. The CDR3 coding sequence is TGTGCCAGCAGCTTACGCTTGGGACTCCTAGCCAAAAACATTCAGTACTTC.

This clone was recorded only once. J is TRBJ2-7 and V is TRBV4-1; 9 bases line up with TRBD1. The CDR3 totals 13 residues. V shed 8 bases, J shed 3 bases, and the junction held 5 bases outside the gene matches. Germline values: CDR1 MGHRA, CDR2 YSYEKL. The CDR3: CASSGTGNYEQYF. CDR3 sequence (DNA): TGCGCCAGCTCCGGGACAGGGAACTACGAGCAGTACTTC.

The chain uses TRBV15 and TRBJ2-5, with D possibly matching TRBD1 (6 bases). V was cut by 1 base and J by 5 bases, with 8 bases left in between. The CDR3 consists of 13 residues. Looked up from germline, CDR1 is LNHNV and CDR2 is YYDKDF (reference sequence). In DNA form, the CDR3 reads TGTGCCACCAGCAGAGCAGGGGTTGAGACCCAGTACTTC. Its translation: CATSRAGVETQYF.

This clone was observed a handful of times. The chain recombines TRBV6-5 with TRBJ2-7; 10 nucleotides agree with TRBD1. Per germline, CDR1 MNHEY and CDR2 SVGAGI. V lost 6 bases and J lost 3; bases outside the gene matches: 5. The CDR3 covers 14 residues. CDR3 sequence (DNA): TGTGCCAGCAGGCCGGGACAGGGGTTCTACGAGCAGTACTTC. Amino acid sequence: CASRPGQGFYEQYF.

This chain connects TRBV6-4 to TRBJ2-3; 11 bases match TRBD2. With V trimmed by 10 bases and J by 2 bases, 8 bases remained unmatched. The CDR3 spans 15 residues. Germline CDR1 reads MRHNA; CDR2 reads SNTAGT. The CDR3 bases are TGTGCCACCCGACGACTAGCGGGGACCACAGATACGCAGTATTTT. This encodes CATRRLAGTTDTQYF.

The chain joins TRBV5-6 to TRBJ2-5, with D possibly being TRBD2 (6 bases). CDR3 length equals 12 residues. CDR1 SGHDT and CDR2 YYEEEE come from the germline V gene. With 7 bases removed from V and 5 bases from J, the gap between germline ends came to 12 bases. CDR3 sequence (DNA): TGTGCCAGCCAAAGACGGGGGGAGACCCAGTACTTC. Translation gives CASQRRGETQYF.

This clone was seen a few times. The J gene is TRBJ2-5, the V gene TRBV27, with 10 bases fitting TRBD2. The V and J ends lost 6 bases and 7 bases, in that order; junction bases with no gene match: 11. The CDR3 consists of 15 residues. Germline V lookup: CDR1 MNHEY, CDR2 SMNVEV (reference sequence). CDR3 sequence reads: CASRTLAGGEGTQYF. DNA for the CDR3: TGTGCCAGCAGGACTTTAGCGGGGGGTGAGGGGACCCAGTACTTC.

The chain combines TRBV7-8 with TRBJ1-2; D possibly corresponds to TRBD1 (5 bases). Germline V gene data show CDR1 as SGHVS and CDR2 as FQNEAQ. The CDR3 sequence is 14 residues long. V was clipped by 5 bases and J by 3 bases, with 13 bases between them. The CDR3 protein is CASSPREGHYGYTF. In DNA, the CDR3 is TGTGCCAGCAGCCCCCGGGAGGGACACTATGGCTACACCTTC. Together with reference TRBV7-8 and TRBJ1-2, the CDR3 gives the full variable domain: GAGVSQSPRYKVAKRGQDVALRCDPISGHVSLFWYQQALGQGPEFLTYFQNEAQLDKSGLPSDRFFAERPEGSVSTLKIQRTQQEDSAVYLCASSPREGHYGYTFGSGTRLTVV.

This chain joins TRBV9 and TRBJ1-2; a weak D match, TRBD1 (5 bases). V was shortened by 4 bases and J by 0 bases, with 13 bases between the two germline ends. The germline gives CDR1 SGDLS, CDR2 YYNGEE. The CDR3 length is 15 residues. DNA of the CDR3: TGTGCCAGCAGCAGAGGACGGGGGACTAACTATGGCTACACCTTC. Amino acid sequence: CASSRGRGTNYGYTF.

The CDR3 nucleotides read TGTGCCACCAGTGTTGACAGGGGGTCCGCTGAAGCTTTCTTT. This sequence encodes CATSVDRGSAEAFF. The J gene is TRBJ1-1, the V gene TRBV24-1; TRBD1 matches 9 bases. Trimming took 5 bases from V and 6 from J; bases not matched to a gene: 6. Germline V gives CDR1 KGHDR, CDR2 SFDVKD. This CDR3 region has 14 residues.

The rearrangement joins TRBV5-4 to TRBJ2-3; D may be TRBD2 (5 bases). The CDR3 is 12 amino acids. The V end was cut by 4 bases, the J end by 7 bases, with 10 bases between. Looked up from germline, CDR1 is SGHNT and CDR2 is YYREEE (reference sequence). CDR3 loop: CASSPDLNTQYF. The CDR3, as DNA: TGTGCCAGCAGCCCGGACTTAAATACGCAGTATTTT.

V gene TRBV18 combines with J gene TRBJ2-1; TRBD1 agrees at 7 bases. The germline gives CDR1 KGHSH, CDR2 LQKENI. There are 13 residues in the CDR3. V gave up 3 bases and J gave up 7 bases; unmatched junction bases: 3. The CDR3 DNA is TGTGCCAGCTCACCGACAGGGTGGAATGAGCAGTTCTTC. Its translation is CASSPTGWNEQFF. The full variable domain, with the rest looked up from reference TRBV18 and TRBJ2-1, is NAGVMQNPRHLVRRRGQEARLRCSPMKGHSHVYWYRQLPEEGLKFMVYLQKENIIDESGMPKERFSAEFPKEGPSILRIQQVVRGDSAAYFCASSPTGWNEQFFGPGTRLTVL.

J is TRBJ1-1 and V is TRBV6-2 or TRBV6-3; D is unclear. CDR1 is MNHEY and CDR2 is SVGEGT in the germline V gene. The CDR3 runs to 13 residues. V lost 0 bases, J lost 5 bases, and 7 bases lay in between. In DNA, the CDR3 is TGTGCCAGCAGTTACTCGAGATGGACTGAAGCTTTCTTT. The encoded protein is CASSYSRWTEAFF.

This clone was counted between two and nine times. The V gene is TRBV30, the J gene TRBJ1-2; D is possibly TRBD1 (5 bases). In germline, CDR1 is GTSNPN, CDR2 SVGIG (reference sequence). Trimming removed 7 bases from V and 8 bases from J, with 17 bases in between. The CDR3 has 12 amino acids. The CDR3 here is CALSTGVGGYTF. The DNA of the CDR3 is TGTGCCTTATCTACAGGCGTTGGAGGCTACACCTTC.

V gene TRBV11-2 combines with J gene TRBJ2-1, with D unclear. The CDR3 is made up of 11 amino acids. V was cut by 5 bases and J by 8 bases, with 7 bases left in between. CDR1 and CDR2 from the germline V gene are SGHAT and FQNNGV. CDR3 in DNA: TGTGCCAGCAGCAACTGGTATGAGCAGTTCTTC. Amino acids: CASSNWYEQFF.

J is TRBJ2-1 and V is TRBV11-2, with a tentative D call TRBD1 (5 bases). V lost 0 bases to trimming and J lost 7 bases, with 13 bases between them. Looked up from germline, CDR1 is SGHAT and CDR2 is FQNNGV. This CDR3 contains 15 residues. CDR3 amino acids: CASSLEVGLFNEQFF. The CDR3 bases are TGTGCCAGCAGCTTAGAGGTGGGGCTCTTTAATGAGCAGTTCTTC.

The rearrangement joins TRBV18 to TRBJ1-1; perhaps TRBD1 as D (5 bases). The CDR3 contains 13 residues. Germline V gene data show CDR1 as KGHSH and CDR2 as LQKENI. V lost 6 bases and J 1 base, leaving 9 bases between the germline ends. For the CDR3, the DNA is TGTGCCAGCTCCCGGCAGGGGAACACTGAAGCTTTCTTT. Translating it yields CASSRQGNTEAFF.

The table lists this clone with a few counts. Other DNA sequences in this sample translate to the same CDR3. The V call is TRBV18, the J call TRBJ1-5, with a tentative D call TRBD1 (5 bases). Deletions cut 3 bases from V and 2 bases from J, with 8 bases between. The CDR3 loop spans 14 amino acids. Per germline, CDR1 KGHSH and CDR2 LQKENI. In nucleotides, the CDR3 is TGTGCCAGCTCACCGGGGGGGGGCAATCAGCCCCAGCATTTT. This codes for CASSPGGGNQPQHF.

The chain recombines TRBV19 with TRBJ2-5, with D hard to call. CDR3 length: 13 residues. CDR1 is LNHDA, CDR2 SQIVND, per germline (reference sequence). The V gene lost 2 bases and the J gene lost 4 bases, with 8 bases spanning the gap. CDR3 sequence: CASSISGVETQYF. As DNA, the CDR3 is TGTGCCAGTAGTATATCCGGTGTAGAGACCCAGTACTTC.

The J gene is TRBJ2-7, the V gene TRBV4-2, with 15 bases lining up with TRBD2. The length of the CDR3 is 18 residues. CDR1 is LGHNA, CDR2 YNFKEQ, per germline. Germline trimming cut 1 base from V and 4 bases from J; bases unmatched to any gene: 8. The CDR3 nucleotides read TGTGCCAGCAGCCAAGGGGGACTAGCGGGGGGCCGGGCATACGAGCAGTACTTC. As protein: CASSQGGLAGGRAYEQYF.

The rearrangement links TRBV2 to TRBJ2-3, with 13 bases fitting TRBD2. The trim removed 10 bases at V and 8 bases at J, leaving 9 bases unmatched. CDR1 and CDR2 (germline): SNHLY, FYNNEI. This CDR3 is built from 14 residues. The CDR3 sequence is CATGLAGEGGTQYF. As DNA, the CDR3 is TGTGCCACCGGACTAGCGGGGGAGGGTGGTACGCAGTATTTT.

V usage is TRBV30 and J usage is TRBJ2-3; unclear D gene. V was pared by 1 base and J by 4 bases, with 12 bases between. Germline V CDR1 and CDR2: GTSNPN, SVGIG (reference sequence). The CDR3 loop spans 14 amino acids. DNA of the CDR3: TGTGCCTGGAGTGGTGGAGTCTTAGCAGATACGCAGTATTTT. As protein: CAWSGGVLADTQYF. The full variable domain, in which reference TRBV30 and TRBJ2-3 provide the parts outside the CDR3, is SQTIHQWPATLVQPVGSPLSLECTVEGTSNPNLYWYRQAAGRGLQLLFYSVGIGQISSEVPQNLSASRPQDRQFILSSKKLLLSDSGFYLCAWSGGVLADTQYFGPGTRLTVL.

The rearrangement links TRBV7-9 to TRBJ2-3; 8 bases map to TRBD2. The CDR3 runs 16 residues. The germline gives CDR1 SEHNR, CDR2 FQNEAQ (reference sequence). Trimming cost V 5 bases and J 3 bases; bases outside gene matches: 10. The CDR3 region has the DNA TGTGCCAGCAGCCTACATCGGGGGGGCCGGACAGATACGCAGTATTTT. The encoded protein is CASSLHRGGRTDTQYF.

CDR3 region: CASSRSGYQQYF. In DNA, the CDR3 is TGTGCCAGCAGCCGGAGCGGTTATCAGCAGTACTTC. This chain connects TRBV7-9 to TRBJ2-7; D may be TRBD2 (5 bases). V was clipped by 5 bases and J by 8 bases, with 13 bases between them. The CDR3 loop spans 12 amino acids. Germline V gene data show CDR1 as SEHNR and CDR2 as FQNEAQ (reference sequence).